A selection of T cell receptor beta chains follows, all from one sample in a study of blood T cell repertoires in COVID-19. Assay: immunoSEQ multiplex PCR; the TCRdb copy retains only in-frame clones and omits some. The repertoire holds roughly 45,000 clones, with roughly 84% as singletons. Material: peripheral blood. The receptor source for this set is a woman in her sixties with acute or convalescent COVID-19. Both conserved end residues are part of each CDR3. Fields, in order: J gene, V gene, D gene, clone size, CDR3 protein, CDR3 DNA. A D gene is named only where the DNA matches it firmly. Rows give clone size only sometimes, using once, few, many, or a class for an expanded clone.

TRBJ2-3	TRBV19	TRBD2	-	CASSKRLAGDTDTQYF	TGTGCCAGTAGTAAACGGCTAGCGGGGGATACAGATACGCAGTATTTT
TRBJ2-2	TRBV7-2	TRBD1	-	CASSFSRGSTGELFF	TGTGCCAGCAGCTTTTCCAGGGGGAGCACCGGGGAGCTGTTTTTT
TRBJ1-1	TRBV6-4	-	-	CARRGGWGAFF	TGTGCCCGACGGGGTGGTTGGGGAGCTTTCTTT
TRBJ1-3	TRBV7-9	-	-	CASSLAGAGSSGNTIYF	TGTGCCAGCAGCTTAGCGGGGGCCGGCAGCTCTGGAAACACCATATATTTT
TRBJ1-6	TRBV7-3	TRBD1	-	CASSPRTGEGSPLHF	TGTGCCAGCAGCCCCAGGACAGGGGAAGGGTCACCCCTCCACTTT
TRBJ1-2	TRBV7-9	TRBD1	-	CASSRDRIYGYTF	TGTGCCAGCAGCCGGGACAGAATCTATGGCTACACCTTC
TRBJ1-2	TRBV5-6	TRBD1	few	CASSPGQGASLGGGYTF	TGTGCCAGCAGCCCCGGACAGGGGGCTTCCCTTGGGGGTGGCTACACCTTC
TRBJ2-2	TRBV3-1/TRBV3-2	-	once	CASSLGPPGAGELFF	TGTGCCAGCAGCCTCGGACCCCCGGGGGCCGGGGAGCTGTTTTTT
TRBJ1-1	TRBV7-9	TRBD1	-	CASSPPTGMNTEAFF	TGTGCCAGCAGCCCTCCGACAGGGATGAACACTGAAGCTTTCTTT
TRBJ2-6	TRBV5-1	-	-	CASSQRGSGANVLTF	TGCGCCAGCAGTCAACGGGGCTCTGGGGCCAACGTCCTGACTTTC
TRBJ1-1	TRBV20-1	TRBD1	-	CSASHRGRNTEAFF	TGCAGTGCTAGTCACAGGGGCCGGAACACTGAAGCTTTCTTT
TRBJ2-5	TRBV23-1	-	-	CASSQERQGREKETQYF	TGCGCCAGCAGTCAAGAACGGCAGGGAAGAGAGAAAGAGACCCAGTACTTC
TRBJ2-3	TRBV11-2	TRBD2	-	CASSSRGSGGVDTQYF	TGTGCCAGCAGCTCCAGGGGTAGCGGGGGCGTTGATACGCAGTATTTT
TRBJ2-1	TRBV11-3	TRBD1	-	CASSLGGTRGNEQFF	TGTGCCAGCAGCTTAGGGGGGACCAGGGGGAATGAGCAGTTCTTC
TRBJ1-2	TRBV3-1/TRBV3-2	-	-	CASSQERGYGYTF	TGTGCCAGCAGCCAAGAAAGAGGCTATGGCTACACCTTC
TRBJ2-3	TRBV5-5	-	-	CASSLAPGSPTDTQYF	TGTGCCAGCAGCTTGGCCCCGGGAAGCCCCACAGATACGCAGTATTTT
TRBJ1-6	TRBV11-2	-	-	CASSLVRRPLYNSPLHF	TGTGCCAGCAGCTTAGTCAGGAGGCCCCTTTATAATTCACCCCTCCACTTT
TRBJ2-7	TRBV5-4	TRBD2	-	CASSLASGGSRYEQYF	TGTGCCAGCAGCTTGGCTAGCGGGGGTTCCCGCTACGAGCAGTACTTC
TRBJ2-3	TRBV11-3	TRBD1	-	CASSLGTAGGRADTQYF	TGTGCCAGCAGCTTAGGAACCGCAGGGGGCCGCGCAGATACGCAGTATTTT
TRBJ2-7	TRBV19	TRBD2	once	CASSMTSGGAGSYEQYF	TGTGCCAGTAGTATGACTAGCGGGGGGGCCGGCTCCTACGAGCAGTACTTC